Shown below are 6 T cell receptor beta chains from a single sample sequenced in a study of Ad26.COV2.S vaccination and SARS-CoV-2 variants. Produced via immunoSEQ multiplex PCR; TCRdb's table is partial and in-frame only. The data contain about 350,000 clones, about 89% of them singletons. Treatment of the sample: roughly 19 received Ad26.COV2.S at low or high dose, single or two shots; several received placebo; per-sample allocation not given. The samples date from day 63 after the first vaccine or placebo injection. Sample: peripheral blood, taken in a trial of Ad26.COV2.S vaccine versus placebo. These receptors came from a person aged 18 to 65 who received the Ad26.COV2.S COVID-19 vaccine or a placebo.

This clone was found a few times. This chain uses TRBV29-1 with TRBJ1-2, with TRBD1 matching over 7 bases. Trimming took 3 bases from V and 0 from J; bases not matched to a gene: 13. This CDR3 is 17 amino acids long. Germline V CDR1 and CDR2: SQVTM, ANQGSEA. In nucleotides, the CDR3 is TGCAGCGTTGACTTGACAGGGCTATTAGGAGCTAACTATGGCTACACCTTC. It encodes CSVDLTGLLGANYGYTF. Using reference TRBV29-1 and TRBJ1-2 for the parts outside the CDR3, the full variable domain is SAVISQKPSRDICQRGTSLTIQCQVDSQVTMMFWYRQQPGQSLTLIATANQGSEATYESGFVIDKFPISRPNLTFSTLTVSNMSPEDSSIYLCSVDLTGLLGANYGYTFGSGTRLTVV.

This chain connects TRBV10-1 to TRBJ2-3; D is perhaps TRBD2 (5 bases). Germline loops: CDR1 WNHNN, CDR2 SYGVQD (reference sequence). The germline V and J ends were trimmed by 3 bases and 0 bases, with 10 bases remaining between them. The CDR3 covers 15 residues. CDR3 nucleotide sequence: TGCGCCAGCAGTGACCGCCGGACTAGCACAGATACGCAGTATTTT. It specifies CASSDRRTSTDTQYF.

There are a few counts of this clone. The chain couples TRBV7-9 to TRBJ2-7, with D perhaps TRBD2 (5 bases). Trimming took 10 bases from V and 2 from J, leaving 12 bases between them. The CDR3 is made up of 12 amino acids. Looked up from germline, CDR1 is SEHNR and CDR2 is FQNEAQ (reference sequence). CDR3 in amino acids: CATAGEAYEQYF. For the CDR3, the DNA is TGTGCCACGGCCGGGGAAGCCTACGAGCAGTACTTC.

The chain has TRBV2 and TRBJ2-7; no firm D call. This CDR3 contains 13 residues. Per the germline V gene, CDR1 is SNHLY and CDR2 is FYNNEI. V dropped 4 bases and J dropped 0 bases, with 7 bases sitting between them. CDR3: CASSVERSYEQYF. The DNA of the CDR3 is TGTGCCAGCAGTGTGGAGCGCTCCTACGAGCAGTACTTC.

This clone has only one observation. The genes are TRBV7-9 and TRBJ1-1, with TRBD1 matching over 9 bases. Trimming at V came to 5 bases and at J to 4 bases, leaving 5 bases not matched to a gene. The V gene's germline CDR1 is SEHNR and CDR2 FQNEAQ (reference sequence). This CDR3 is built from 14 residues. The CDR3 protein is CASSPGQGSTEAFF. The CDR3 coding sequence is TGTGCCAGCAGCCCGGGACAGGGTTCCACTGAAGCTTTCTTT.

This chain joins TRBV7-2 and TRBJ1-1; D is undetermined. The V end lost 8 bases, the J end lost 1 base, and 5 bases lay between the germline ends. The length of the CDR3 is 11 residues. Germline V gene data show CDR1 as SGHTA and CDR2 as FQGNSA. The CDR3 is CASGWNTEAFF. The CDR3 bases are TGTGCCAGCGGCTGGAACACTGAAGCTTTCTTT.